These 30 T cell receptor beta chains originate from one sample sequenced in a study of human versus mouse CDR3 diversity and MHC coevolution. This table comes from immunoSEQ multiplex PCR, and its TCRdb copy is limited to in-frame clones, with some not included. The sample consists of roughly 86,000 clones, 85% to 95% of them appearing once. Sequenced: naive CD4+ T cells from blood. Subset specified: CD45RO-negative CD62L-positive naive CD4 T cells. These TCRs come from a person aged 25 to 69 in good health.

V usage is TRBV6-5 and J usage is TRBJ1-2; D call uncertain. This CDR3 is built from 14 residues. Germline values: CDR1 MNHEY, CDR2 SVGAGI. V was clipped by 5 bases and J by 0 bases, with 10 bases between them. CDR3 nucleotide sequence: TGTGCCAGCAGTCGCGGGCAGACTAACTATGGCTACACCTTC. Amino acids: CASSRGQTNYGYTF.

The CDR3 is CASSRNLNRDTGANVLTF. DNA of the CDR3: TGTGCCAGCAGCCGCAACCTTAACAGGGATACGGGGGCCAACGTCCTGACTTTC. The gene calls are TRBV11-2 and TRBJ2-6, with TRBD1 as a possible D gene (6 bases). V was clipped by 5 bases and J by 4 bases, with 21 bases between them. Germline V CDR1 and CDR2: SGHAT, FQNNGV. This CDR3 has 18 amino acids.

This clone was seen a few times. V is TRBV7-9 and J is TRBJ1-4; no firm D call. The CDR3 is made up of 13 amino acids. V gave up 8 bases and J gave up 8 bases, with 15 bases separating them. Germline V lookup: CDR1 SEHNR, CDR2 FQNEAQ (reference sequence). The CDR3 coding sequence is TGTGCCAGCGCAGGAGGGATTAACGAAAAACTGTTTTTT. It encodes CASAGGINEKLFF.

The count of this clone is one. The chain links TRBV19 to TRBJ2-7; D is perhaps TRBD2 (5 bases). Looked up from germline, CDR1 is LNHDA and CDR2 is SQIVND (reference sequence). The V gene lost 0 bases and the J gene lost 2 bases, with 8 bases spanning the gap. The CDR3 is 14 residues long. This CDR3 is CASSIERGPYEQYF. The CDR3 DNA reads as TGTGCCAGTAGTATAGAACGCGGGCCCTACGAGCAGTACTTC. The variable domain in full, with the rest retrieved from reference TRBV19 and TRBJ2-7, is DGGITQSPKYLFRKEGQNVTLSCEQNLNHDAMYWYRQDPGQGLRLIYYSQIVNDFQKGDIAEGYSVSREKKESFPLTVTSAQKNPTAFYLCASSIERGPYEQYFGPGTRLTVT.

V usage is TRBV6-5 and J usage is TRBJ1-1; D might be TRBD1 (5 bases). V gave up 5 bases and J gave up 4 bases, with 14 bases separating them. The V gene's germline CDR1 is MNHEY and CDR2 SVGAGI. The CDR3 runs to 14 residues. CDR3 bases: TGTGCCAGCAGTCTACAGGCTTTGACCACTGAAGCTTTCTTT. Its protein product is CASSLQALTTEAFF.

Only one count was recorded for this clone. This chain joins TRBV19 and TRBJ2-7; 7 nucleotides line up with TRBD1. The CDR3 runs 15 residues. The V gene end was trimmed by 1 base and the J gene end by 2 bases; junction bases not matched to a gene: 5. Germline assignment: CDR1 LNHDA and CDR2 SQIVND (reference sequence). The CDR3 DNA reads TGTGCCAGTAGTATAGTTGGGACAGCACCCTACGAGCAGTACTTC. Its protein product is CASSIVGTAPYEQYF. Combining the CDR3 with reference TRBV19 and TRBJ2-7 gives the whole variable domain DGGITQSPKYLFRKEGQNVTLSCEQNLNHDAMYWYRQDPGQGLRLIYYSQIVNDFQKGDIAEGYSVSREKKESFPLTVTSAQKNPTAFYLCASSIVGTAPYEQYFGPGTRLTVT.

The V and J genes are TRBV18 and TRBJ1-2; tentatively, D is TRBD1 (6 bases). The CDR3 is 13 amino acids. Per the germline V gene, CDR1 is KGHSH and CDR2 is LQKENI. Trimming took 3 bases from V and 8 from J, leaving 13 bases between them. The CDR3: CASSPPGAWGYTF. The CDR3 bases are TGTGCCAGCTCACCGCCAGGGGCGTGGGGCTACACCTTC.

The chain employs TRBV19 and TRBJ1-2; D is possibly TRBD1 (5 bases). The V gene lost 3 bases and the J gene lost 2 bases, with 10 bases spanning the gap. Germline V lookup: CDR1 LNHDA, CDR2 SQIVND (reference sequence). The CDR3 consists of 14 residues. The CDR3 loop reads CASSIQGLNYGYTF. CDR3 sequence (DNA): TGTGCCAGTAGTATTCAGGGCCTCAACTATGGCTACACCTTC.

V and J are TRBV4-3 and TRBJ1-1, with 9 bases lining up with TRBD1. Germline V gives CDR1 LGHNA, CDR2 YSLEER. V dropped 2 bases and J dropped 1; count of bases not matched to a gene: 2. This CDR3 contains 15 residues. The CDR3 is CASSQTDRGNTEAFF. The CDR3 region has the DNA TGCGCCAGCAGCCAAACGGACAGGGGGAACACTGAAGCTTTCTTT.

The chain has TRBV5-1 and TRBJ2-5, with a weak D call TRBD1 (5 bases). Deletions cut 0 bases from V and 0 bases from J, with 12 bases between. The CDR3 contains 16 residues. Germline V gene sequence: CDR1 SGHRS, CDR2 YFSETQ. The CDR3 DNA sequence: TGCGCCAGCAGCTTGGTACAGGTCATGTACCAAGAGACCCAGTACTTC. This encodes CASSLVQVMYQETQYF.

V is TRBV6-5 and J is TRBJ2-3; D remains ambiguous. The ends were cut back, 2 bases at V and 1 base at J, with 7 bases in the middle. Germline CDR1 and CDR2: MNHEY and SVGAGI. There are 14 residues in the CDR3. Written as DNA, the CDR3 is TGTGCCAGCAGTTACGACACAGGCACAGATACGCAGTATTTT. This codes for CASSYDTGTDTQYF.

A single count supports this clone. The chain has TRBV2 and TRBJ1-4; D possibly corresponds to TRBD1 (6 bases). Germline-derived CDR1 and CDR2 are SNHLY and FYNNEI. The CDR3 covers 15 residues. Deletions cut 6 bases from V and 4 bases from J, with 15 bases between. The CDR3 loop is CASSPGQRFNEKLFF. CDR3 bases: TGTGCCAGCAGCCCCGGACAGAGATTTAATGAAAAACTGTTTTTT.

This chain links TRBV18 with TRBJ2-5, with a weak D call TRBD2 (5 bases). The DNA end lines up better with TRBJ2-7; the J call may be wrong. Germline V gene lookup returns CDR1 KGHSH and CDR2 LQKENI. The CDR3 consists of 12 residues. This chain's CDR3 is CASSPSGGEQYF. CDR3 bases: TGTGCCAGCTCACCATCAGGAGGCGAGCAGTACTTC.

V and J are TRBV5-1 and TRBJ2-1, with D possibly TRBD1 on 6 matching bases. The V and J ends lost 1 base and 0 bases respectively, with 14 bases between them. Germline-derived CDR1 and CDR2 are SGHRS and YFSETQ. The CDR3 has 17 residues. CDR3 DNA: TGCGCCAGCAGCTTGCCCTTACAGGGCAGCTCCTACAATGAGCAGTTCTTC. It translates to CASSLPLQGSSYNEQFF.

The chain links TRBV7-2 to TRBJ2-1, with TRBD2 identical over 13 bases. V lost 5 bases and J lost 2; bases outside the gene matches: 6. Looked up from germline, CDR1 is SGHTA and CDR2 is FQGNSA. The CDR3 has 17 residues. CDR3 sequence reads: CASSPPGLAGAYNEQFF. In nucleotides, the CDR3 is TGTGCCAGCAGCCCCCCCGGACTAGCGGGGGCCTACAATGAGCAGTTCTTC.

This rearrangement joins TRBV6-5 to TRBJ2-1; perhaps TRBD1 as D (5 bases). Per the germline V gene, CDR1 is MNHEY and CDR2 is SVGAGI. The germline V and J ends were trimmed by 5 bases and 6 bases, with 8 bases remaining between them. CDR3 length: 12 amino acids. CDR3 residues: CASSKGPNEQFF. The CDR3, as DNA: TGTGCCAGCAGTAAGGGGCCCAATGAGCAGTTCTTC.

The chain uses TRBV25-1 and TRBJ2-7, with 7 bases fitting TRBD2. Per germline, CDR1 MGHDK and CDR2 SYGVNS. V gave up 9 bases and J gave up 3 bases; unmatched junction bases: 2. This CDR3 comprises 11 residues. In DNA form, the CDR3 reads TGTGCCAGTAGCGGGTTCTACGAGCAGTACTTC. This sequence encodes CASSGFYEQYF.

The chain employs TRBV6-5 and TRBJ2-7; weak D call: TRBD1 (7 bases). CDR3 length: 15 residues. Germline assignment: CDR1 MNHEY and CDR2 SVGAGI. Deletions cut 6 bases from V and 0 bases from J, with 15 bases between. The DNA for the CDR3 is TGTGCCAGCAGCTTAGCGGACAGGTACTCCTACGAGCAGTACTTC. Translation: CASSLADRYSYEQYF.

The rearrangement uses TRBV19 and TRBJ2-5, with a weak D call TRBD1 (6 bases). CDR3 length: 14 residues. Germline assignment: CDR1 LNHDA and CDR2 SQIVND (reference sequence). V was pared by 4 bases and J by 2 bases, with 11 bases between. For the CDR3, the DNA is TGTGCCAGTAGTACCCTTCAGGGGCAAGAGACCCAGTACTTC. Translation gives CASSTLQGQETQYF.

The rearrangement links TRBV7-9 to TRBJ1-5; TRBD1 aligns across 9 bases. The trim removed 5 bases at V and 0 bases at J, leaving 11 bases unmatched. CDR3 length: 18 amino acids. Germline CDR1 SEHNR, CDR2 FQNEAQ (reference sequence). The CDR3 DNA reads TGTGCCAGCAGCCTCGGGACAGGGACAGTTTATAGCAATCAGCCCCAGCATTTT. Translating it yields CASSLGTGTVYSNQPQHF.

The rearrangement uses TRBV15 and TRBJ2-5; D gene unclear. Germline assignment: CDR1 LNHNV and CDR2 YYDKDF (reference sequence). V lost 0 bases and J 11 bases, leaving 13 bases between the germline ends. This CDR3 region has 13 residues. CDR3 sequence: CATSREMASEQYF. CDR3 DNA: TGTGCCACCAGCAGAGAGATGGCGTCGGAGCAGTACTTC.

The rearrangement uses TRBV5-1 and TRBJ2-7, with 9 bases lining up with TRBD1. Germline-derived CDR1 and CDR2 are SGHRS and YFSETQ. The CDR3 runs 15 residues. Unmatched junction bases numbered 8, after V lost 3 bases and J lost 4 bases. The CDR3 nucleotides are TGCGCCAGCAGCTGGGGGGGACAGGGCGATTACGAGCAGTACTTC. Translating it yields CASSWGGQGDYEQYF.

The V gene is TRBV11-2, the J gene TRBJ2-7, with TRBD1 as a possible D gene (6 bases). The CDR3 is 14 amino acids. Germline lookup yields CDR1 SGHAT and CDR2 FQNNGV. V was cut by 8 bases and J by 2 bases, with 16 bases left in between. The CDR3 is CASQKGGGTYEQYF. Written as DNA, the CDR3 is TGTGCCAGCCAGAAAGGGGGTGGAACCTACGAGCAGTACTTC.

This chain connects TRBV11-2 to TRBJ2-7, with 10 positions matching TRBD2. CDR1 SGHAT and CDR2 FQNNGV come from the germline V gene. J lost 4 bases, V lost 4 bases, and 7 bases had no gene match. The CDR3 covers 15 residues. The chain's CDR3 is CASSSVTSGDYEQYF. The CDR3, as DNA: TGTGCCAGCAGCTCAGTAACTAGCGGGGATTACGAGCAGTACTTC.

The chain uses TRBV5-1 and TRBJ1-1; TRBD1 might be the D (5 bases). Germline CDR1 and CDR2: SGHRS and YFSETQ. The V end was cut by 3 bases, the J end by 1 base, with 13 bases between. The CDR3 covers 15 residues. CDR3 coding DNA: TGCGCCAGCAGCTCATACGGCGGACAGAACACTGAAGCTTTCTTT. This encodes CASSSYGGQNTEAFF.

This chain connects TRBV5-1 to TRBJ1-4; maybe TRBD1 (6 bases). The CDR3 runs 15 residues. The V end was cut by 0 bases, the J end by 4 bases, with 10 bases between. The germline V gene encodes CDR1 SGHRS and CDR2 YFSETQ. The CDR3, as DNA: TGCGCCAGCAGCTTGGAGGGACACCTTAATGAAAAACTGTTTTTT. This translates into CASSLEGHLNEKLFF.

The genes are TRBV4-1 and TRBJ2-1, with TRBD2 matching over 13 bases. V dropped 0 bases and J dropped 7; count of bases not matched to a gene: 6. Germline-derived CDR1 and CDR2 are MGHRA and YSYEKL. The CDR3 totals 17 residues. CDR3 loop: CASSQDLGTSGINEQFF. The CDR3 region has the DNA TGCGCCAGCAGCCAAGATTTGGGGACTAGCGGGATAAATGAGCAGTTCTTC.

The chain has TRBV11-3 and TRBJ2-2, with D perhaps matching TRBD1 (6 bases). Germline V gene data show CDR1 as SGHNT and CDR2 as YENEEA. V was pared by 1 base and J by 5 bases, with 8 bases between. The CDR3 has 14 residues. The CDR3 coding sequence is TGTGCCAGCAGCTTAGCAGGGGTGACCGGGGAGCTGTTTTTT. Translation: CASSLAGVTGELFF.

This rearrangement joins TRBV7-3 to TRBJ2-3, with 7 positions matching TRBD2. The junction had 2 bases not matched to a gene; V was cut back by 2 bases and J by 3 bases. From germline, CDR1 is SGHTA and CDR2 FQGTGA. The CDR3 sequence is 14 residues long. CDR3 protein: CASSLQGGTDTQYF. CDR3 bases: TGTGCCAGCAGCTTACAGGGAGGGACAGATACGCAGTATTTT.

In this sample, this clone turned up once. The chain joins TRBV7-2 to TRBJ2-3; D may be TRBD1 (5 bases). V gave up 0 bases and J gave up 0 bases, with 7 bases separating them. In germline, CDR1 is SGHTA, CDR2 FQGNSA. The CDR3 is made up of 15 amino acids. The CDR3 region is CASSLAGASTDTQYF. Here the CDR3 DNA reads TGTGCCAGCAGCTTAGCTGGGGCTAGCACAGATACGCAGTATTTT.